This T cell receptor beta chain was captured by sequencing in a study of metastatic and nonmetastatic thyroid tumors (dated by TCRdb to the early 2020s). For the wider study: Repertoires from peripheral blood and from tumor or nodule tissue samples of malignant and benign thyroid patients were compared.

The method was PCR. For sequencing, an Illumina HiSeq 4000 was employed. High-throughput sequencing was used to profile the TCR beta-chain CDR3 region of every patient. The study's processing was this. Drawing on CDR3 differences between clinicopathological groups, the researchers built a classifier meant to tell apart patients with distant-metastatic papillary thyroid cancer. Repertoire diversity was assessed with the Shannon index, and tumor-blood repertoire similarity with the Morisita-Horn index. The raw public data were reprocessed by TCRdb itself: fastp quality trimming at Q25, MiXCR clonotype calling, in-frame beta chains only. Here the V and J calls rest on TCRdb's processing, not on the authors' analysis. Present in this sample are about 15,000 clones, around 23% of which were seen just once. The biggest ten clones account for roughly 14% of the sample. No patient had received any treatment before thyroid surgery. Using T-cell receptor beta sequencing, the study looked back at clinical samples from patients collected from the early 2010s to the late 2010s.

Comment on this clone: The specificity of this receptor is unknown. Nothing much larger sits one base from this clone, and base qualities are not available.

What the authors observed across the whole study: In both blood and tumor samples, TCR beta diversity was reported to be significantly higher in malignant tumors than in benign nodules.

The TCR comes from a female donor with papillary thyroid cancer or a benign thyroid nodule (not recorded which). Some clones in this sample may be carry-over from other donors' samples. Sequences were obtained from adjacent normal tissue.

The DNA sequence is given as TGTGCCAGCAGTGGGGGGGTAGGAGGTAATGACGACGAGCAGTACTTC. It translates as CASSGGVGGNDDEQYF. The receptor chain draws on TRBV12-3 or TRBV12-4 and TRBJ2-7; the central 7 bases match TRBD2. Germline trimming amounts to 5 bases on V and 5 bases on J, with 15 as the count of junction bases outside the gene matches. CDR3 length: 16 amino acids, cysteine to phenylalanine. Just CDR3 DNA is preserved here, 48 bases in frame from base 1.